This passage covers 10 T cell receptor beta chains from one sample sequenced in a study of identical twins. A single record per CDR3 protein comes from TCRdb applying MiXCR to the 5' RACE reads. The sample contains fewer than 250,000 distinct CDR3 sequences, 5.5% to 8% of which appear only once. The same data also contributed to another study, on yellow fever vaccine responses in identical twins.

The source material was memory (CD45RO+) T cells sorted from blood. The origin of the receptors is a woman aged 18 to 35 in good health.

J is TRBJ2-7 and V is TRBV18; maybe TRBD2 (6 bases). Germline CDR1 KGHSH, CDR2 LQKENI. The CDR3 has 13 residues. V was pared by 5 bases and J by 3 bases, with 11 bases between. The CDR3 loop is CASSKPGGYEQYF. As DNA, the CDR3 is TGTGCCAGCTCAAAACCCGGGGGCTACGAGCAGTACTTC.

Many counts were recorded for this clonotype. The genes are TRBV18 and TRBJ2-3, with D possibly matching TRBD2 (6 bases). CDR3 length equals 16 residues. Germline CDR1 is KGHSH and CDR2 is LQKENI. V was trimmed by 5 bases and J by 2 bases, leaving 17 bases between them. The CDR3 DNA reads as TGTGCCAGCTCAACGGGACTCTCCCCATTCACAGATACGCAGTATTTT. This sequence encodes CASSTGLSPFTDTQYF. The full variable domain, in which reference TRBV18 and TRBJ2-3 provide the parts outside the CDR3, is NAGVMQNPRHLVRRRGQEARLRCSPMKGHSHVYWYRQLPEEGLKFMVYLQKENIIDESGMPKERFSAEFPKEGPSILRIQQVVRGDSAAYFCASSTGLSPFTDTQYFGPGTRLTVL.

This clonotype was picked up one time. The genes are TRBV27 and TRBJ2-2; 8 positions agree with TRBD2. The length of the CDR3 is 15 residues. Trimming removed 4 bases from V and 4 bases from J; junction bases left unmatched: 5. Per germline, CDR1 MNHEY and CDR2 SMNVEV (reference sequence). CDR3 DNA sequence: TGTGCCAGCAGTTCGAGCGGGGGATCCACCGGGGAGCTGTTTTTT. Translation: CASSSSGGSTGELFF.

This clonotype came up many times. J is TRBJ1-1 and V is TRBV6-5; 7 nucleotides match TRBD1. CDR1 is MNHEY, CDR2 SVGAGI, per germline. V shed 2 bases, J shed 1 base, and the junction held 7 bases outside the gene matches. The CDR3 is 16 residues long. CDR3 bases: TGTGCCAGCAGTTACAACAGGGGACAACGGAACACTGAAGCTTTCTTT. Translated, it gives CASSYNRGQRNTEAFF.

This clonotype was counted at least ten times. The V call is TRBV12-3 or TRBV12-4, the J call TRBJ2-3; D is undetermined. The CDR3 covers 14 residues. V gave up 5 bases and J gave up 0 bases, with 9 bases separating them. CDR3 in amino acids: CASSPKTSTDTQYF. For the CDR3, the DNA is TGTGCCAGCAGTCCAAAGACTAGCACAGATACGCAGTATTTT.

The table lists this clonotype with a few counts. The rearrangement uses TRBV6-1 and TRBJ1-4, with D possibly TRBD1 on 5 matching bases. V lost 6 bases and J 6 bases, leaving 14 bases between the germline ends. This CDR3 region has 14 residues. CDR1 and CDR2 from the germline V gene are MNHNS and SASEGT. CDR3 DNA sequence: TGTGCCAGCAGGGGGGTAGGCCCCGATGAAAAACTGTTTTTT. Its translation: CASRGVGPDEKLFF.

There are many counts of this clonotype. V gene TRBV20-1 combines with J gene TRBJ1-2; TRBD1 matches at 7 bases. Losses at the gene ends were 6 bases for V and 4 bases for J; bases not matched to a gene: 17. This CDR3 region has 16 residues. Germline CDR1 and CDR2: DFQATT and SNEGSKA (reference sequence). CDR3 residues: CSAGGTAALLPYGYTF. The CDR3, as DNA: TGCAGTGCGGGAGGGACAGCCGCTTTGCTTCCCTATGGCTACACCTTC.

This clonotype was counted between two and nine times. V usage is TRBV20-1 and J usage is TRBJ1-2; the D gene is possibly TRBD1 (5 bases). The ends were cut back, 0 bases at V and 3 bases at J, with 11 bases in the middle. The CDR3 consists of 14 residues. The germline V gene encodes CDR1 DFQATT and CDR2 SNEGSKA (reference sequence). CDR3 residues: CSARDQGRDYGYTF. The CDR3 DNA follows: TGCAGTGCTAGAGACCAGGGTAGGGACTATGGCTACACCTTC.

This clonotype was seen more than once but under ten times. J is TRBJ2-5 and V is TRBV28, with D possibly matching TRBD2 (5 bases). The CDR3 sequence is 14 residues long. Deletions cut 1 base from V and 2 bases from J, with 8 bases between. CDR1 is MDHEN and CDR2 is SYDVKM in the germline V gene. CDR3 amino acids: CASSLYGVQETQYF. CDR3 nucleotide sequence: TGTGCCAGCAGTTTATACGGGGTACAAGAGACCCAGTACTTC.

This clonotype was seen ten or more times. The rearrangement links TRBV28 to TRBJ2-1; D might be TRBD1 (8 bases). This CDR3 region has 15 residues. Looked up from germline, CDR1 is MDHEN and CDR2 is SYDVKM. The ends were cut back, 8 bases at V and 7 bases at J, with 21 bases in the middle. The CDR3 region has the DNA TGTGCCAGCCGCCCCTGGACAGGGAGGGGGAATGAGCAGTTCTTC. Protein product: CASRPWTGRGNEQFF.